A selection of T cell receptor beta chains follows, all from one sample in a study of blood T cell repertoires in COVID-19. Profiling relied on immunoSEQ multiplex PCR, and the TCRdb table lists in-frame clones only, not all of them. The sample lists some 350,000 clones; more than 85% were seen once. Sequencing input: peripheral blood. The receptors derive from a human donor in a cohort sampled during active COVID-19. Both conserved end residues are trimmed from each CDR3.

TRBV5-1	TRBJ2-7	ASSLAPRAMGYEQY
TRBV6-1	TRBJ1-5	ASSGGQGARNQPQH
TRBV4-1	TRBJ2-4	ASSQDSGGAPKNIQY
TRBV7-9	TRBJ2-2	ASSLAGTSGTNTGELF
TRBV7-9	TRBJ1-1	ASSPGVGDRDEGTEAF
TRBV6-5	TRBJ1-5	ASGHTGANQPQH
TRBV5-1	TRBJ2-2	ASSLGLAGGPGELF
TRBV5-1	TRBJ1-2	ASSPTGGRGANYGYT
TRBV27	TRBJ1-1	ASGMDRANTEAF
TRBV7-7	TRBJ2-1	ASSSLGGEQF
TRBV7-8	TRBJ2-5	ASSLVRFPETQY
TRBV5-1	TRBJ1-6	ASSWGQGLDNSPLH
TRBV25-1	TRBJ2-1	ASSEGQGEQF
TRBV25-1	TRBJ1-2	ASQGTGGAYGYT
TRBV7-9	TRBJ2-5	ASSAGTGWETQY
TRBV7-2	TRBJ2-5	ASSLARDSTSY
TRBV29-1	TRBJ1-5	SVAPGRKRDSNQPQH
TRBV28	TRBJ2-3	ASSPRTGGSGDTQY
TRBV28	TRBJ1-5	ASSLNIQASNQPQH
TRBV9	TRBJ2-3	ASSVVERGTDTQY
TRBV7-3	TRBJ1-3	ASSLGEGYYSGNTIY
TRBV29-1	TRBJ2-2	SQGKAGNSWSGELF
TRBV14	TRBJ2-5	ASRLGQGGKETQY
TRBV27	TRBJ2-5	ASSLEGQGGETQY
TRBV9	TRBJ1-3	ASSVARGGPTSAGNTIY
TRBV24-1	TRBJ1-5	ATRNGPRDRGDNSNQPQH
TRBV5-6	TRBJ1-1	ASSSGTGMNTEAF
TRBV25-1	TRBJ1-3	ASSDFSSGNTIY
TRBV27	TRBJ1-1	ASSPKSRNTEAF
TRBV5-1	TRBJ2-1	ASSLGRAVGSYNEQF
TRBV6-2/TRBV6-3	TRBJ1-4	ASSFGQGGKLF
TRBV9	TRBJ2-1	ASDAGTGDNNEQF
TRBV18	TRBJ1-1	ASSPTSRTNREAF
TRBV7-9	TRBJ2-7	ASSSSPGYSYEQY
TRBV30	TRBJ2-2	AWSVFFIGTTTGELF
TRBV2	TRBJ1-5	ASSDRGSNQPQH
TRBV28	TRBJ2-7	ASRPAGGTYEQY
TRBV9	TRBJ2-6	ASSDPRDTGANVLT
TRBV6-6	TRBJ2-2	ASRSPGQSTGELF
TRBV4-1	TRBJ2-7	ASSQPGQGAGEQY
TRBV7-9	TRBJ1-1	ASSLMGGRTEAF
TRBV30	TRBJ2-1	AWSGAQGSYNEQF
TRBV30	TRBJ1-2	AWRGQGASGYT
TRBV28	TRBJ1-5	ASTLPTGGNQPQH
TRBV6-5	TRBJ1-3	ASSFTDSGNTIY
TRBV11-3	TRBJ2-1	ASSTGQGEVDEQF
TRBV7-2	TRBJ2-2	ASSPGTGLPGELF
TRBV9	TRBJ1-6	ASSGQLDNSPLH